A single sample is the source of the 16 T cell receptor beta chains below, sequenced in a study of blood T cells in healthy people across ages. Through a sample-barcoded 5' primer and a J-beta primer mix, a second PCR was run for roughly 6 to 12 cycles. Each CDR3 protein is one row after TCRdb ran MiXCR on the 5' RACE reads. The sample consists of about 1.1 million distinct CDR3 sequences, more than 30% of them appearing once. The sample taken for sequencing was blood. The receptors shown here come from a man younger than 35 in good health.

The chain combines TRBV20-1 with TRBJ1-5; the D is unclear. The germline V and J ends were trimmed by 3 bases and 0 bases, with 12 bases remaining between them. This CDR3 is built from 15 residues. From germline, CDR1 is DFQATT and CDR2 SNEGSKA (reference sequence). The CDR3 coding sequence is TGCAGTGCTAGTCCCCTTAGGGATAGCAATCAGCCCCAGCATTTT. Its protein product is CSASPLRDSNQPQHF.

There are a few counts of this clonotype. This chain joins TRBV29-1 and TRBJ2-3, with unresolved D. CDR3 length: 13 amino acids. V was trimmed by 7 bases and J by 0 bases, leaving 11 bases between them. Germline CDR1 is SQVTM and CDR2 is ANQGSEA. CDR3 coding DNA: TGCAGCGGCTTTGGGGATAGCACAGATACGCAGTATTTT. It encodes CSGFGDSTDTQYF.

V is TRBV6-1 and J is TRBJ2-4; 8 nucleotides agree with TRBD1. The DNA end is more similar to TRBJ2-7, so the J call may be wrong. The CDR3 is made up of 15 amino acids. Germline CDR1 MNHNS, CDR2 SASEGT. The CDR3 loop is CASRIGQGTTYEQYF. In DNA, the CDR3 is TGTGCCAGCAGGATAGGACAGGGTACTACTTACGAGCAGTACTTC.

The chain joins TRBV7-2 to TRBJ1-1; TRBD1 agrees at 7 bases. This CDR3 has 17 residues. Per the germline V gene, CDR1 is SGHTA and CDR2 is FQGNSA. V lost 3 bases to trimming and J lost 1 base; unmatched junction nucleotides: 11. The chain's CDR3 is CASSFPQRQGWNTEAFF. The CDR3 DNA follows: TGTGCCAGCAGCTTCCCTCAGAGACAGGGATGGAACACTGAAGCTTTCTTT.

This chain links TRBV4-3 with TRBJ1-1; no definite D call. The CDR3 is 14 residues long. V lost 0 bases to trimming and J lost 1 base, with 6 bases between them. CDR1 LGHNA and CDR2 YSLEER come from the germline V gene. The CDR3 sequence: CASSQDFANTEAFF. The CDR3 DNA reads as TGCGCCAGCAGCCAAGATTTCGCGAACACTGAAGCTTTCTTT.

The CDR3 region has the DNA TGTGCCAGCAGTGAAGTGAGGGGTAGGTTAAATGAGCAGTTCTTC. Amino acids: CASSEVRGRLNEQFF. V gene TRBV6-1 combines with J gene TRBJ2-1, with D perhaps assigned TRBD1 or TRBD2 (5 bases each). Germline CDR1 reads MNHNS; CDR2 reads SASEGT. V was cut by 1 base and J by 7 bases, with 14 bases left in between. The CDR3 loop spans 15 amino acids.

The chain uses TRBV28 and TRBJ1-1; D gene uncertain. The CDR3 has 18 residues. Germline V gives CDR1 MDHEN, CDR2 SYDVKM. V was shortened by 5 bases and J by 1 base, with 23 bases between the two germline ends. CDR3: CASSPVTLRPKPNTEAFF. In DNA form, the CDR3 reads TGTGCCAGCAGTCCTGTCACGCTCCGACCTAAACCGAACACTGAAGCTTTCTTT. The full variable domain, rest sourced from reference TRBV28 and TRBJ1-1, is DVKVTQSSRYLVKRTGEKVFLECVQDMDHENMFWYRQDPGLGLRLIYFSYDVKMKEKGDIPEGYSVSREKKERFSLILESASTNQTSMYLCASSPVTLRPKPNTEAFFGQGTRLTVV.

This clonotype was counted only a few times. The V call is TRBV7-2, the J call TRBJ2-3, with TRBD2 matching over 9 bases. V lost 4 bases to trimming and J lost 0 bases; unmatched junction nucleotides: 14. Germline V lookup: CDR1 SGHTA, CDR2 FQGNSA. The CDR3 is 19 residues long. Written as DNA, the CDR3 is TGTGCCAGCAGCTACGAGCCTAGGCGACTAGCGGTTAGCACAGATACGCAGTATTTT. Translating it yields CASSYEPRRLAVSTDTQYF.

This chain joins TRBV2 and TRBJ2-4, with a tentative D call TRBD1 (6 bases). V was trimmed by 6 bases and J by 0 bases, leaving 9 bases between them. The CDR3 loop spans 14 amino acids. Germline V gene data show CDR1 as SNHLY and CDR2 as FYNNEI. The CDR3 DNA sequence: TGTGCCAGCAGGCGGACAGAAGCCAAAAACATTCAGTACTTC. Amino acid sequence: CASRRTEAKNIQYF.

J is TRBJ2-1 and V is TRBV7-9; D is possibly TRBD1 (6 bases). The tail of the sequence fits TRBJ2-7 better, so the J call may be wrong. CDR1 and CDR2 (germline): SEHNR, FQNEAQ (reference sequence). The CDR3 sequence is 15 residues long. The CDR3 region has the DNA TGTGCCAGCAGCTTAGCCCAGGGGTATTCCTACGAGCAGTACTTC. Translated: CASSLAQGYSYEQYF.

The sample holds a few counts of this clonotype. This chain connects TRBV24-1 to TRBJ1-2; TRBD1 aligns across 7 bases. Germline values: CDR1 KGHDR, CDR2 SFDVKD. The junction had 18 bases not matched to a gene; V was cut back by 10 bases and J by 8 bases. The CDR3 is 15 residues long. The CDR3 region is CATRDSRSWGGGYTF. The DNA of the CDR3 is TGTGCCACAAGGGACAGCCGGTCGTGGGGAGGAGGCTACACCTTC.

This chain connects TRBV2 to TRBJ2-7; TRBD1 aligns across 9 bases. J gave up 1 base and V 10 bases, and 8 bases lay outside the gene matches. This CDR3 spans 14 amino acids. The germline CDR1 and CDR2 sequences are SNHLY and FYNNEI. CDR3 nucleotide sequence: TGTGCCACCTCCTCCGGGACAGGGTCCTACGAGCAGTACTTC. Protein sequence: CATSSGTGSYEQYF.

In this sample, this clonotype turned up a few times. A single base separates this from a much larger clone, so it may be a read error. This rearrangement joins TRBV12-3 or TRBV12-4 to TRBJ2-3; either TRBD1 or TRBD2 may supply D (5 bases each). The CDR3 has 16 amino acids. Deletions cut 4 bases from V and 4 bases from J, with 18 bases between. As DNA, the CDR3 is TGTGCCAGCAGTTCCCCCTGGGGCGGGCCCGCAGATACGCAGTATTTT. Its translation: CASSSPWGGPADTQYF.

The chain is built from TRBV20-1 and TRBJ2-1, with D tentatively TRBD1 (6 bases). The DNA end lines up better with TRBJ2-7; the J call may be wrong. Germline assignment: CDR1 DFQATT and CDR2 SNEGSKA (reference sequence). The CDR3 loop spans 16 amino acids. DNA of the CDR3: TGCAGTGCTAGAGCTACCACAGGGATCTCCTACAATGAGCAGTACTTC. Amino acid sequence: CSARATTGISYNEQYF.

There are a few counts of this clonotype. The CDR3 sequence: CASSQEDSRGNTIYF. CDR3 DNA: TGTGCCAGCAGCCAAGAGGACAGCCGCGGAAACACCATATATTTT. This rearrangement joins TRBV4-2 to TRBJ1-3, with a tentative D call TRBD1 (6 bases). The CDR3 contains 15 residues. Trimming stripped 0 bases from V and 4 bases from J, with 10 bases between. CDR1 is LGHNA and CDR2 is YNFKEQ in the germline V gene.

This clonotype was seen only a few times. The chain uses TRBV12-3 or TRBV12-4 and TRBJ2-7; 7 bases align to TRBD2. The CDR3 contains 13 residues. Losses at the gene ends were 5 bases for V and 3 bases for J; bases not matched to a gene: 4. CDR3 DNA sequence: TGTGCCAGCAGTAAGGGACTATACTACGAGCAGTACTTC. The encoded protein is CASSKGLYYEQYF.